This T cell receptor beta chain stems from a study of monozygotic twins with inflammatory bowel disease. Regarding the study as a whole: Clonotype overlap with others was lower in IBD patients than in healthy twins, a difference that was greatest with disease activity.

Concerning this clonotype: Its antigen remains unidentified.

The germline gives CDR1 SGHVS, CDR2 FQNEAQ. The CDR3 is made up of 13 amino acids. After re-calling the 5' RACE reads, TCRdb lists one entry per CDR3 protein, DNA absent. Here the sample table reports over 150,000 distinct CDR3 sequences. Input material: blood. This receptor was identified in a human donor with ulcerative colitis or Crohn's disease, or a healthy co-twin of an affected twin (not recorded which). The rearrangement links TRBV7-8 to TRBJ2-5; without DNA, the TCRdb call of TRBD2 cannot be checked. The CDR3 protein is CASSGDLGETQYF. The whole variable domain, filled in from reference TRBV7-8 and TRBJ2-5, reads GAGVSQSPRYKVAKRGQDVALRCDPISGHVSLFWYQQALGQGPEFLTYFQNEAQLDKSGLPSDRFFAERPEGSVSTLKIQRTQQEDSAVYLCASSGDLGETQYFGPGTRLLVL.